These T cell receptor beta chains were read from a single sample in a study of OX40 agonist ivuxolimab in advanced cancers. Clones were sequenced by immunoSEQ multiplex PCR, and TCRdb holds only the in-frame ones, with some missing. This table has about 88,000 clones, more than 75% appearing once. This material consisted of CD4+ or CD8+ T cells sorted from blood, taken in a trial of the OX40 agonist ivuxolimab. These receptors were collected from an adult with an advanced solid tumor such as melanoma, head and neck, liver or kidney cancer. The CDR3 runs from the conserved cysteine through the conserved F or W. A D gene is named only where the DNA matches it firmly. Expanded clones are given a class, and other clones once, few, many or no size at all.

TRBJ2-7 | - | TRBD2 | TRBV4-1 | CASSPQVAGGNEQYF | TGCGCCAGCAGCCCCCAAGTAGCGGGAGGGAACGAGCAGTACTTC
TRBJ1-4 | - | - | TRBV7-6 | CASSSQGSNEKLFF | TGTGCCAGCAGCTCGCAGGGGTCGAATGAAAAACTGTTTTTT
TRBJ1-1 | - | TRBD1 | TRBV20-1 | CSAFGTDEAFF | TGCAGTGCCTTTGGGACAGATGAAGCTTTCTTT
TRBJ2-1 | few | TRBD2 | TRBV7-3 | CASSSTPTSGGAFNEQFF | TGTGCCAGCAGCTCAACACCCACTAGCGGGGGGGCCTTCAATGAGCAGTTCTTC
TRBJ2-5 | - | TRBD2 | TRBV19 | CASSIGGLAGAQETQYF | TGTGCCAGTAGTATAGGGGGGCTAGCGGGGGCCCAAGAGACCCAGTACTTC
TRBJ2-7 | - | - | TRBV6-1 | CASRTDHDFYEQYF | TGTGCCAGCAGAACGGACCACGACTTCTACGAGCAGTACTTC
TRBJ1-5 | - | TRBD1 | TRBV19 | CASSIGDRAGNQPQHF | TGTGCCAGTAGTATAGGGGACAGGGCCGGCAATCAGCCCCAGCATTTT
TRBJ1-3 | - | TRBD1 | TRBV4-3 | CASSQGGQGAIGNTIYF | TGCGCCAGCAGCCAAGGGGGACAGGGGGCGATAGGAAACACCATATATTTT
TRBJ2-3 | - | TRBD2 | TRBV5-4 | CASSSGTSDTDTQYF | TGTGCCAGCAGCTCCGGGACTAGTGACACAGATACGCAGTATTTT
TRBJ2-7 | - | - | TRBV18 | CASSPADTSSYEQYF | TGTGCCAGCTCTCCAGCCGACACTAGCTCCTACGAGCAGTACTTC
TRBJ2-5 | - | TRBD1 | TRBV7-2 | CASSLTGGETQYF | TGTGCCAGCAGCTTAACAGGGGGAGAGACCCAGTACTTC
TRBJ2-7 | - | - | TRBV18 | CASSPQDKYEQYF | TGTGCCAGCTCACCACAGGACAAGTACGAGCAGTACTTC
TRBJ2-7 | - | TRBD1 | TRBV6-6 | CASSYRTGVEQYF | TGTGCCAGCAGTTACCGGACAGGGGTCGAGCAGTACTTC
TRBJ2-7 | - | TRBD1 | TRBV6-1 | CASRETGGSYEQYF | TGTGCCAGCAGAGAGACAGGGGGCAGTTACGAGCAGTACTTC
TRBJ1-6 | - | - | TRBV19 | CASSIRGDEPLHF | TGTGCCAGTAGTATAAGAGGTGACGAACCCCTCCACTTT
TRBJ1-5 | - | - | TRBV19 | CASSIGGGRNQPQHF | TGTGCCAGTAGTATAGGAGGGGGACGCAATCAGCCCCAGCATTTT
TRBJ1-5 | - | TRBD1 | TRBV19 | CASRKTGGGQPQHF | TGTGCCAGTAGAAAGACAGGGGGCGGTCAGCCCCAGCATTTT
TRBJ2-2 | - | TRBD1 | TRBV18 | CASSPQGQGIAGELFF | TGTGCCAGCTCACCGCAGGGACAGGGCATCGCCGGGGAGCTGTTTTTT
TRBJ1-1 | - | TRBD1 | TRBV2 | CASKGAEGRGTEAFF | TGTGCCAGCAAGGGGGCCGAGGGGAGGGGCACTGAAGCTTTCTTT
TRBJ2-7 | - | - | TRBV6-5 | CASSFSGTEYF | TGTGCCAGCAGTTTCTCGGGGACCGAGTACTTC
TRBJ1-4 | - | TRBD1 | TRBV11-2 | CASSFPAGGIEKLFF | TGTGCCAGCAGCTTCCCGGCAGGGGGGATTGAAAAACTGTTTTTT
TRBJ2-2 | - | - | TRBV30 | CAWSKEGMDTGELFF | TGTGCCTGGAGTAAGGAGGGGATGGACACCGGGGAGCTGTTTTTT
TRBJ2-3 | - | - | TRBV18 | CASSPRKTDTQYF | TGTGCCAGCTCACCTCGTAAGACAGATACGCAGTATTTT
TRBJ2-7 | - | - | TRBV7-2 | CASSLGGLNSYEQYF | TGTGCCAGCAGCTTAGGGGGATTAAACTCCTACGAGCAGTACTTC
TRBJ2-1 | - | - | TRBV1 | CTRTGGAYNEQFF | TGCACCCGTACAGGGGGAGCCTACAATGAGCAGTTCTTC
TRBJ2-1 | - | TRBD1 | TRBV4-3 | CASSPGQGAGVSNEQFF | TGCGCCAGCAGCCCCGGACAGGGGGCAGGAGTGTCAAATGAGCAGTTCTTC
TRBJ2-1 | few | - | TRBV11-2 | CASSPLREQFF | TGTGCCAGCAGCCCCCTGAGGGAGCAGTTCTTC
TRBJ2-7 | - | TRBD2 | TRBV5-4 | CASSHKLILAAPPLYEQYF | TGTGCCAGCAGCCATAAGCTAATACTAGCGGCCCCACCACTCTACGAGCAGTACTTC
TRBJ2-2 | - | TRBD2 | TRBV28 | CASSTGTSGVGELFF | TGTGCCAGCAGCACCGGGACTAGCGGGGTCGGGGAGCTGTTTTTT
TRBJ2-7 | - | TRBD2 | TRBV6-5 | CASSSYHLAGSYEQYF | TGTGCCAGCAGTTCCTACCATCTAGCGGGATCCTACGAGCAGTACTTC
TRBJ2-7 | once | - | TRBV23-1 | CASSYRRGVTLAGLPYEQYF | TGCGCCAGCAGTTACCGTCGGGGAGTAACCTTGGCGGGATTACCCTACGAGCAGTACTTC